The 11 T cell receptor beta chains in this list originate from one sample, sequenced in a study of T cell repertoires in cytomegalovirus infection. These receptors' antigens are unknown. TCRdb called the reads again in MiXCR, with one record for every CDR3 protein. This table has about 900,000 distinct CDR3 sequences, around 31% appearing once. The input for sequencing was cultured CD8+ T cells from PBMCs, taken from culture after CMV antigen stimulation. Receptor source: a human donor in good health (CMV status not recorded). Some clones in this sample may be carry-over from other donors' samples.

This clonotype turned up a few times. This chain connects TRBV11-2 to TRBJ2-3; TRBD2 matches 8 bases. From germline, CDR1 is SGHAT and CDR2 FQNNGV. The CDR3 is 18 amino acids. With V trimmed by 2 bases and J by 1 base, 11 bases remained unmatched. CDR3 DNA: TGTGCCAGCAGCTTAAGGTACAGCGGGGGACTTCGCACAGATACGCAGTATTTT. Its translation is CASSLRYSGGLRTDTQYF.

This chain joins TRBV12-5 and TRBJ1-3, with 8 bases identical to TRBD1. The germline CDR1 and CDR2 sequences are LGHNT and FRNRAP. This CDR3 is built from 15 residues. V was clipped by 1 base and J by 2 bases; unmatched bases: 1. This CDR3 is CASGLGTGPGNTIYF. CDR3 DNA sequence: TGTGCTAGTGGTTTGGGGACAGGGCCTGGAAACACCATATATTTT.

At least ten counts were recorded for this clonotype. The V call is TRBV7-8, the J call TRBJ1-4, with a possible D match to TRBD1 (6 bases). Per the germline V gene, CDR1 is SGHVS and CDR2 is FQNEAQ. This CDR3 is built from 13 residues. The V and J ends lost 5 bases and 5 bases respectively, with 9 bases between them. The CDR3 DNA sequence: TGTGCCAGCAGCCGGACAGTGAATGAAAAACTGTTTTTT. Protein sequence: CASSRTVNEKLFF.

This clonotype was counted many times. This chain uses TRBV7-6 with TRBJ2-2, with 8 bases identical to TRBD2. V was pared by 1 base and J by 6 bases, with 7 bases of the junction left unmatched. Germline V gene data show CDR1 as SGHVS and CDR2 as FNYEAQ. The CDR3 has 16 residues. CDR3 in amino acids: CASSLVDQAGAGELFF. The CDR3 DNA reads as TGTGCCAGCAGCTTAGTTGATCAAGCGGGGGCCGGGGAGCTGTTTTTT. The variable domain in full, completed from reference TRBV7-6 and TRBJ2-2, reads GAGVSQSPRYKVTKRGQDVALRCDPISGHVSLYWYRQALGQGPEFLTYFNYEAQQDKSGLPNDRFSAERPEGSISTLTIQRTEQRDSAMYRCASSLVDQAGAGELFFGEGSRLTVL.

In its sample, this clonotype was seen a few times. The chain joins TRBV12-3 or TRBV12-4 to TRBJ2-2, with a possible D match to TRBD1 (6 bases). V gave up 3 bases and J gave up 7 bases, with 12 bases separating them. This CDR3 region has 14 residues. The CDR3 DNA reads as TGTGCCAGCAGTTTTTACAGGGAAAACGGGGAGCTGTTTTTT. Translation: CASSFYRENGELFF.

The chain has TRBV7-9 and TRBJ1-2; D is perhaps TRBD1 (5 bases). V gave up 3 bases and J gave up 6 bases, with 11 bases separating them. The germline V gene encodes CDR1 SEHNR and CDR2 FQNEAQ (reference sequence). The CDR3 loop spans 13 amino acids. The CDR3 region is CASSFKGADGYTF. In nucleotides, the CDR3 is TGTGCCAGCAGCTTTAAAGGGGCTGATGGCTACACCTTC. The complete variable domain, with remaining parts taken from reference TRBV7-9 and TRBJ1-2, reads DTGVSQNPRHKITKRGQNVTFRCDPISEHNRLYWYRQTLGQGPEFLTYFQNEAQLEKSRLLSDRFSAERPKGSFSTLEIQRTEQGDSAMYLCASSFKGADGYTFGSGTRLTVV.

The chain recombines TRBV4-1 with TRBJ2-2; D not resolved. Trimming stripped 3 bases from V and 3 bases from J, with 11 bases between. CDR1 is MGHRA, CDR2 YSYEKL, per germline. CDR3 length equals 15 residues. The CDR3 protein is CASSHPGMYTGELFF. CDR3 sequence (DNA): TGCGCCAGCAGCCACCCTGGAATGTACACCGGGGAGCTGTTTTTT.

This clonotype has ten or more counts. The chain is built from TRBV7-6 and TRBJ2-2, with D possibly being TRBD2 (6 bases). The V end was cut by 2 bases, the J end by 5 bases, with 15 bases between. This CDR3 is built from 16 residues. Per the germline V gene, CDR1 is SGHVS and CDR2 is FNYEAQ. The CDR3 reads CASSLRVEGRTGELFF. As DNA, the CDR3 is TGTGCCAGCAGCTTAAGGGTCGAAGGGAGGACCGGGGAGCTGTTTTTT.

This clonotype was counted only a few times. The DNA for the CDR3 is TGTGCCACCAGCCCACAGGGGGCTGGATTTACTGAAGCTTTCTTT. Translation: CATSPQGAGFTEAFF. This chain uses TRBV24-1 with TRBJ1-1, with 9 bases lining up with TRBD1. In germline, CDR1 is KGHDR, CDR2 SFDVKD. The CDR3 totals 15 residues. The junction had 10 bases not matched to a gene; V was cut back by 7 bases and J by 5 bases.

The chain has TRBV11-3 and TRBJ2-3; D possibly uses TRBD1 or TRBD2 (6 bases each). V lost 3 bases to trimming and J lost 4 bases, with 20 bases between them. The CDR3 length is 17 residues. In germline, CDR1 is SGHNT, CDR2 YENEEA. The CDR3 is CASSLGGNYQGADTQYF. The CDR3 nucleotides read TGTGCCAGCAGCTTGGGGGGCAACTACCAGGGAGCAGATACGCAGTATTTT.

J is TRBJ2-7 and V is TRBV27; D is possibly TRBD1 or TRBD2 (7 bases each). CDR1 and CDR2 (germline): MNHEY, SMNVEV (reference sequence). The length of the CDR3 is 14 residues. Trimming took 3 bases from V and 4 from J, leaving 13 bases between them. Here the CDR3 DNA reads TGTGCCAGCAGTTTGCAGGGGGGGTTTTACGAGCAGTACTTC. Translation gives CASSLQGGFYEQYF.